This T cell receptor beta chain was sequenced during a study of T-cell memory formation after mild COVID-19. Study-wide results and caveats: Most CD4+ clones that shrank were in CM and EM, while CD8+ ones turned up in EMRA. Pre-infection memory harbored some responding clones, suggesting cross-reactive memory joined. The authors did not confirm SARS-CoV-2 specificity of second-wave clones peaking day 37.

This clonotype has a handful of counts. Its antigen remains unknown. 5'RACE, which relied on constant-segment primers, yielded TCR alpha and TCR beta cDNA libraries carrying sample barcodes and UMIs. TCRdb called the 5' RACE reads again in MiXCR, with one record for every CDR3 protein. Counted here are about 190,000 distinct CDR3 sequences, around 16% occurring once; the ten biggest clones make up approximately 2.4%. The CDR3 covers 14 residues. The V end lost 0 bases, the J end lost 1 base, and 3 bases lay between the germline ends. CDR1 and CDR2 from the germline V gene are MNHEY and SVGAGI. This sequence originates from an adult woman who had mild COVID-19 (a few samples of this study predate the infection). Cell type and time point are not known. V and J are TRBV6-5 and TRBJ1-4; D is uncertain. Specimen: PBMCs or a T cell subset sorted from them (not recorded which). The CDR3 DNA reads TGTGCCAGCAGTTACTCATTAACTAATGAAAAACTGTTTTTT. This gives the protein CASSYSLTNEKLFF.